The T cell receptor (beta chain) described here comes from a study of blood T cell repertoires in COVID-19. Study context: Donors in the United States, Italy and Spain gave samples during acute or convalescent COVID-19. The cDNA or gDNA used as material had been derived from T cells, B-cell-depleted T cells, or PBMCs.

The CDR3 has 18 residues. Germline-derived CDR1 and CDR2 are SEHNR and FQNEAQ (reference sequence). V lost 1 base and J lost 4; bases outside the gene matches: 7. The authors' processing: Scientists estimated how many nucleated cells there were by amplifying reference gene primers. The protocol was immunoSEQ multiplex PCR, while the TCRdb copy is restricted to in-frame clones and leaves out a portion. The DNA gave D and trimming, while V, J and clone size come from that table. This sample carries 300,000 to 400,000 clones, around 90% of them seen once, and the ten largest clones take under 3%. Sequencing input: peripheral blood. The clonotype originates from a human donor in a cohort sampled during active COVID-19. The chain combines TRBV7-9 with TRBJ2-6; TRBD2 matches at 10 bases. The CDR3 loop reads CASSLDLAGAFGANVLTF. CDR3 bases: TGTGCCAGCAGCTTAGACCTAGCGGGGGCCTTCGGGGCCAACGTCCTGACTTTC.